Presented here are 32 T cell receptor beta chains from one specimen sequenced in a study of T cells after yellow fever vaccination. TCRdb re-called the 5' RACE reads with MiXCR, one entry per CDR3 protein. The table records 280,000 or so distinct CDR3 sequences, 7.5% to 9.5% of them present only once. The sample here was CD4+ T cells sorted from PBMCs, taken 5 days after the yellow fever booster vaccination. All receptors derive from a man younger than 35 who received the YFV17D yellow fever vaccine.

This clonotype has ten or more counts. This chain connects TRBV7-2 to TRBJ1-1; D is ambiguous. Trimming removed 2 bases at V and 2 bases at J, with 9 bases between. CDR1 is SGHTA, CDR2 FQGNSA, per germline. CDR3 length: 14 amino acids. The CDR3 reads CASSLHSTNTEAFF. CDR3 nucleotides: TGTGCCAGCAGCTTACACAGCACCAACACTGAAGCTTTCTTT.

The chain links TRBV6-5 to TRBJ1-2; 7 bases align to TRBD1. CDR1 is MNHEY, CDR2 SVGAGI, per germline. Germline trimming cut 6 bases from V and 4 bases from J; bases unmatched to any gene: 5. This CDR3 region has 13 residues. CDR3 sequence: CASSPGGSYGYTF. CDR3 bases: TGTGCCAGCAGCCCAGGGGGGAGCTATGGCTACACCTTC.

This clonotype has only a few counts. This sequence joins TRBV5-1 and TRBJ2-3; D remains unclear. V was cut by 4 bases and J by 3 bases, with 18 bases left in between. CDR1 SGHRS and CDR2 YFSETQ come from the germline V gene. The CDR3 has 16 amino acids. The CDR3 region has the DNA TGCGCCAGCAGCCCTCCTGACTCCCCCGGGACAGATACGCAGTATTTT. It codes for CASSPPDSPGTDTQYF.

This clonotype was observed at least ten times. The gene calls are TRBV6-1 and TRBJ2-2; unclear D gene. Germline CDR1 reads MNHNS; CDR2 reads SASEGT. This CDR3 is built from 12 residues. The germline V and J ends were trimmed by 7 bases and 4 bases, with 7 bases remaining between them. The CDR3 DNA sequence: TGTGCCAGCACCAGTTCCACCGGGGAGCTGTTTTTT. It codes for CASTSSTGELFF.

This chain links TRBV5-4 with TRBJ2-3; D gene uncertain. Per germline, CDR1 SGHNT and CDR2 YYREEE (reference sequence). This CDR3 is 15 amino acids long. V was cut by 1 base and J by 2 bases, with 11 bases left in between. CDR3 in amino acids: CASSLSGRYTDTQYF. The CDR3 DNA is TGTGCCAGCAGCTTGTCGGGTCGTTACACAGATACGCAGTATTTT. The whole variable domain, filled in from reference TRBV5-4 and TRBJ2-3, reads ETGVTQSPTHLIKTRGQQVTLRCSSQSGHNTVSWYQQALGQGPQFIFQYYREEENGRGNFPPRFSGLQFPNYSSELNVNALELDDSALYLCASSLSGRYTDTQYFGPGTRLTVL.

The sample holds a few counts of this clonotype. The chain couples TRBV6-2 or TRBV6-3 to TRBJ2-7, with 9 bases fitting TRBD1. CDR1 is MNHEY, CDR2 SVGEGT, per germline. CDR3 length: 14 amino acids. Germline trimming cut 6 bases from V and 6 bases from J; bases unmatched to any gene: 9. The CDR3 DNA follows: TGTGCCAGCAGCCAGGGACAGGGTTGGTCCGAGCAGTACTTC. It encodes CASSQGQGWSEQYF.

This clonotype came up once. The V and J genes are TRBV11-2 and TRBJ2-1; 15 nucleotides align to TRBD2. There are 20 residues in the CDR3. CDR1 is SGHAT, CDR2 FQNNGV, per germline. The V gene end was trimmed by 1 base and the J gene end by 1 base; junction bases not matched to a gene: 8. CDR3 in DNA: TGTGCCAGCAGCTTAGCTTGGACTAGCGGGGGGGCGAGGTCCTACAATGAGCAGTTCTTC. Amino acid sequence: CASSLAWTSGGARSYNEQFF. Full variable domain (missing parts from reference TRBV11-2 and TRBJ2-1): EAGVAQSPRYKIIEKRQSVAFWCNPISGHATLYWYQQILGQGPKLLIQFQNNGVVDDSQLPKDRFSAERLKGVDSTLKIQPAKLEDSAVYLCASSLAWTSGGARSYNEQFFGPGTRLTVL.

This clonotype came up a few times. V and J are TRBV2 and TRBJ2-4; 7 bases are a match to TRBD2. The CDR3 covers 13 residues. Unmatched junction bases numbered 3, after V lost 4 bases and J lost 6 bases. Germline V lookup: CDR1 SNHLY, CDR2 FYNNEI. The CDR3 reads CASSVSGGNIQYF. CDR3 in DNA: TGTGCCAGCAGTGTCTCGGGGGGAAACATTCAGTACTTC.

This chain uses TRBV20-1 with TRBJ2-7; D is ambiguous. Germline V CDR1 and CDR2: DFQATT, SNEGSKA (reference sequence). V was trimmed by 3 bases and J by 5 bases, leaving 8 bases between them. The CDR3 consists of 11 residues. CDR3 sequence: CSARGRNEQYF. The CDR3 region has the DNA TGCAGTGCTAGGGGCCGGAACGAGCAGTACTTC.

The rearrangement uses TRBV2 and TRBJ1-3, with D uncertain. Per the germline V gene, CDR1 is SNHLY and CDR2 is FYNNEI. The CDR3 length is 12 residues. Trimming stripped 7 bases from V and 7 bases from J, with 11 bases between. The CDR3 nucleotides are TGTGCCAGCACCAACGCGTGGAACACCATATATTTT. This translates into CASTNAWNTIYF.

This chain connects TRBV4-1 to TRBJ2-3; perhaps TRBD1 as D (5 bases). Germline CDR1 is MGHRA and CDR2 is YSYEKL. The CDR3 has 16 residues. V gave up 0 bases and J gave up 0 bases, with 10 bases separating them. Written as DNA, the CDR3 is TGCGCCAGCAGCCAAGATATGAGACAGAGCACAGATACGCAGTATTTT. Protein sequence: CASSQDMRQSTDTQYF.

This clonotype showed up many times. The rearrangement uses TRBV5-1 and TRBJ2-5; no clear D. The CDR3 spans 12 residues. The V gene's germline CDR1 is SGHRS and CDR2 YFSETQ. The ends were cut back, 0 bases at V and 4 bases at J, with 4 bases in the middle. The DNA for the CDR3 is TGCGCCAGCAGCTTGGGGGTAGAGACCCAGTACTTC. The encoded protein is CASSLGVETQYF.

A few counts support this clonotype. CDR3 in DNA: TGTGCCAGCAGCCAAGATGCAGGGGGCGCCTACAATGAGCAGTTCTTC. Translated: CASSQDAGGAYNEQFF. The chain links TRBV3-1 to TRBJ2-1; 8 bases fit TRBD1. The ends lost 0 bases at V and 2 bases at J; junction bases unmatched: 3. This CDR3 has 16 amino acids. CDR1 is LGHDT, CDR2 YNNKEL, per germline (reference sequence).

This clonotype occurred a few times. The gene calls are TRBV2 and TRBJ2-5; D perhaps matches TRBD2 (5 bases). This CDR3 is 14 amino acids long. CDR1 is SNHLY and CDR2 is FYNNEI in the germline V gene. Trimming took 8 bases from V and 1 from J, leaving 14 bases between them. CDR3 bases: TGTGCCAGCTCCCTAGCTACTTCCCAAGAGACCCAGTACTTC. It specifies CASSLATSQETQYF.

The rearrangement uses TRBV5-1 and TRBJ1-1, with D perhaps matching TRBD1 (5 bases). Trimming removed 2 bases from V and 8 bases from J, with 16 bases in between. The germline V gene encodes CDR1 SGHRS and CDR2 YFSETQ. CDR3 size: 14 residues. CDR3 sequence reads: CASSLTPGAREAFF. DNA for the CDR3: TGCGCCAGCAGCTTAACCCCCGGGGCCAGGGAAGCTTTCTTT.

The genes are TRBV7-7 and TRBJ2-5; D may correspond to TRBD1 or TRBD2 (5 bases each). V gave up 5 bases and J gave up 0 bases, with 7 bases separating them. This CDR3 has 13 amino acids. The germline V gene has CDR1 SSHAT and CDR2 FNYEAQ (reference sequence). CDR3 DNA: TGTGCCAGCAGCCCGGGACACCAAGAGACCCAGTACTTC. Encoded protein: CASSPGHQETQYF. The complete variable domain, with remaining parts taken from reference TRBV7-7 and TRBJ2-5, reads GAGVSQSPRYKVTKRGQDVTLRCDPISSHATLYWYQQALGQGPEFLTYFNYEAQPDKSGLPSDRFSAERPEGSISTLTIQRTEQRDSAMYRCASSPGHQETQYFGPGTRLLVL.

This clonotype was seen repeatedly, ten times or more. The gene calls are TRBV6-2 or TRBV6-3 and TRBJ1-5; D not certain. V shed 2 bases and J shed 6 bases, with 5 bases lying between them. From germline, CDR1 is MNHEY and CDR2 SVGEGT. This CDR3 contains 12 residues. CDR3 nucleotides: TGTGCCAGCAGTTACCCCGTTCAGCCCCAGCATTTT. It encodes CASSYPVQPQHF.

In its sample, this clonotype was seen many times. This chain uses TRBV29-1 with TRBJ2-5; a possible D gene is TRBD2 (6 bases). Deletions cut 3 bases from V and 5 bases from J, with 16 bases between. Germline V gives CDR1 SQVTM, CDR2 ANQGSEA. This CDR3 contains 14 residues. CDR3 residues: CSVDMAGSGETQYF. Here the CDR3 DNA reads TGCAGCGTTGATATGGCGGGGTCGGGGGAGACCCAGTACTTC.

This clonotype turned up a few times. CDR3 region: CASSSGTRRGETQYF. CDR3 bases: TGCGCCAGCAGCTCAGGGACTAGAAGGGGAGAGACCCAGTACTTC. This rearrangement joins TRBV5-1 to TRBJ2-5; 8 bases match TRBD2. Germline-derived CDR1 and CDR2 are SGHRS and YFSETQ. This CDR3 has 15 residues. V lost 3 bases and J lost 4; bases outside the gene matches: 8.

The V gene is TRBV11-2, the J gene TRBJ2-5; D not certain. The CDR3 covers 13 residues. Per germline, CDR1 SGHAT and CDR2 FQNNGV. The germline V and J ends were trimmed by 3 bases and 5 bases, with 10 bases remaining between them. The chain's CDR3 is CASSFQGSETQYF. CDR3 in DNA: TGTGCCAGCAGCTTCCAAGGTTCGGAGACCCAGTACTTC.

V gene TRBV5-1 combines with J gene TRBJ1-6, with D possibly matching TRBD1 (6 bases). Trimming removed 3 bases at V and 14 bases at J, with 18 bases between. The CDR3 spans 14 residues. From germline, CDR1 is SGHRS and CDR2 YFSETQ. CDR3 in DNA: TGCGCCAGCAGCTGGGACGGAGCAGGGGAGGCCCTCCACTTT. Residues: CASSWDGAGEALHF.

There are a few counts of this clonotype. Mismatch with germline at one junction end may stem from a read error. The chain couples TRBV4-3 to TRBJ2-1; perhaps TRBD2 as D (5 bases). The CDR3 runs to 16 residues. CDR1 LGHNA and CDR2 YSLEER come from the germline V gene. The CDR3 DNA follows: TGCGCCAGCATCCAAGATGCTAGCCTAACCTACAATGAGCAGTTCTTC. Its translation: CASIQDASLTYNEQFF.

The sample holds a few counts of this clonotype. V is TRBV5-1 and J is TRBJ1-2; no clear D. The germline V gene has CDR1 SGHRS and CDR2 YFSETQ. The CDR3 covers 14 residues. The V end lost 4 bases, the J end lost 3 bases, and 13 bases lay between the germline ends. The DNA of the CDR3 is TGCGCCAGCAGCCGTGAGAATGGGGACTATGGCTACACCTTC. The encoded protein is CASSRENGDYGYTF.

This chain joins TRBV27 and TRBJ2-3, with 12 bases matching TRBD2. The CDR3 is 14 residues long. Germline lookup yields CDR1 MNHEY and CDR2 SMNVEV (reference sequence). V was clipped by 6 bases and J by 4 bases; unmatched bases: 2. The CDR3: CASRGLAGPDTQYF. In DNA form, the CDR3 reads TGTGCCAGCAGAGGACTAGCGGGGCCAGATACGCAGTATTTT.

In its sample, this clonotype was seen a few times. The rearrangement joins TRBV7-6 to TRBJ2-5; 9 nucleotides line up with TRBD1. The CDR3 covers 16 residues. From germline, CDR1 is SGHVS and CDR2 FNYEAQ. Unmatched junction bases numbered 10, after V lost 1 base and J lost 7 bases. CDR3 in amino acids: CASSLVGHRGQVTQYF. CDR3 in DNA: TGTGCCAGCAGCTTAGTGGGGCACAGGGGGCAGGTGACCCAGTACTTC.

CDR3 residues: CASSPVQDNEQFF. Written as DNA, the CDR3 is TGTGCCAGCTCACCGGTACAGGACAATGAGCAGTTCTTC. The chain has TRBV18 and TRBJ2-1, with D tentatively TRBD1 (5 bases). The length of the CDR3 is 13 residues. Germline lookup yields CDR1 KGHSH and CDR2 LQKENI. With 3 bases removed from V and 5 bases from J, the gap between germline ends came to 8 bases.

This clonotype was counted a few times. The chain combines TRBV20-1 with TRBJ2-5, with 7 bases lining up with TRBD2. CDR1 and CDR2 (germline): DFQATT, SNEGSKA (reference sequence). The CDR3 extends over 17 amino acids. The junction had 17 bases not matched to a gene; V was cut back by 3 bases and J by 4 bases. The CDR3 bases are TGCAGTGCTAGGGAAGAGATGGGGAGGGAAGTTGGAGAGACCCAGTACTTC. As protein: CSAREEMGREVGETQYF.

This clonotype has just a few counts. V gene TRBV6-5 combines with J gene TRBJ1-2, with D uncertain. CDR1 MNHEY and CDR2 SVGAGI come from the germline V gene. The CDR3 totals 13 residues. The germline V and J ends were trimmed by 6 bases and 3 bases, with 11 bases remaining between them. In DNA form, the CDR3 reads TGTGCCAGCAGCCACGGTGCCGACTATGGCTACACCTTC. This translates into CASSHGADYGYTF.

In nucleotides, the CDR3 is TGTGCCAGCACCCGTACACCAGGACCGGTAGATGAGCAGTTCTTC. Translation gives CASTRTPGPVDEQFF. The genes are TRBV25-1 and TRBJ2-1; D is undetermined. The germline V gene has CDR1 MGHDK and CDR2 SYGVNS. V shed 7 bases and J shed 8 bases, with 21 bases lying between them. This CDR3 spans 15 amino acids.

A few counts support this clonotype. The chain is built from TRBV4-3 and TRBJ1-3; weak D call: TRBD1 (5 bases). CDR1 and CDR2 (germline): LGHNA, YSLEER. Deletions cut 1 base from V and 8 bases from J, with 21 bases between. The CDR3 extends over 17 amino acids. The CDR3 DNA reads TGCGCCAGCAGCCAAGGAAGCCCAGGGCCGGGCGGATACACCATATATTTT. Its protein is CASSQGSPGPGGYTIYF.

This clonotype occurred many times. The CDR3 loop reads CASSVVREFEETQYF. CDR3 coding DNA: TGTGCCAGCAGTGTAGTCCGGGAATTTGAAGAGACCCAGTACTTC. J is TRBJ2-5 and V is TRBV6-2 or TRBV6-3, with a tentative D call TRBD2 (5 bases). The CDR3 consists of 15 residues. Germline V gene data show CDR1 as MNHEY and CDR2 as SVGEGT. The V and J ends lost 5 bases and 3 bases respectively, with 16 bases between them.

Written as DNA, the CDR3 is TGCAGTGCTAGAGAAGCTCAAGAGACCCAGTACTTC. This sequence encodes CSAREAQETQYF. This chain links TRBV20-1 with TRBJ2-5; D is uncertain. Germline V gene lookup returns CDR1 DFQATT and CDR2 SNEGSKA (reference sequence). The CDR3 contains 12 residues. Trimming removed 0 bases from V and 2 bases from J, with 4 bases in between.